This T cell receptor beta chain stems from a study of blood T cell repertoires in COVID-19. About the study: Sites across the United States, Italy and Spain contributed samples from acute and convalescent COVID-19. Sources were T cells, B-cell-depleted T cells, or PBMCs; the material itself was cDNA or gDNA.

The CDR3 is made up of 21 amino acids. J was trimmed by 4 bases and V by 3 bases; bases with no gene match: 21. Germline V gene lookup returns CDR1 LGHDT and CDR2 YNNKEL (reference sequence). Original processing methods: It was from reference gene primer amplification that nucleated cell counts were estimated. Only in-frame clones appear in the TCRdb table, and some are missing; sequencing was by immunoSEQ multiplex PCR. That table is the source of V, J and clone size, and D and trimming were worked out from the DNA. Of fewer than 50,000 clones in the sample, over 75% were seen once. This TCR derives from a woman older than 75 with acute or convalescent COVID-19. Sequenced sample: peripheral blood. The chain combines TRBV3-1 (or the pseudogene TRBV3-2) with TRBJ2-5; 12 bases agree with TRBD2. The CDR3 DNA reads TGTGCCAGCAGCCATCCATTGAGGGGAGGACTAGCGGGATCAGTTCGAGAGACCCAGTACTTC. Its translation: CASSHPLRGGLAGSVRETQYF.